The 20 T cell receptor beta chains below all came from one sample that was sequenced in a study of control samples from healthy donors and cancer patients. TCRdb's copy holds only in-frame clones and misses some; the assay was immunoSEQ multiplex PCR. The sample holds about 90,000 clones, roughly nine tenths seen once. The sample was blood. The receptors stem from a woman under 30 in good health.

In its sample, this clone was seen once. V usage is TRBV11-2 and J usage is TRBJ1-6; D gene unclear. Germline values: CDR1 SGHAT, CDR2 FQNNGV. This CDR3 comprises 17 residues. V was shortened by 5 bases and J by 4 bases, with 18 bases between the two germline ends. CDR3 sequence: CASSPLGRGLYNSPLHF. The CDR3, as DNA: TGTGCCAGCAGCCCACTAGGGCGGGGATTATATAATTCACCCCTCCACTTT. The variable domain in full, with the rest retrieved from reference TRBV11-2 and TRBJ1-6, is EAGVAQSPRYKIIEKRQSVAFWCNPISGHATLYWYQQILGQGPKLLIQFQNNGVVDDSQLPKDRFSAERLKGVDSTLKIQPAKLEDSAVYLCASSPLGRGLYNSPLHFGNGTRLTVT.

This clone occurred a few times. V and J are TRBV12-2 and TRBJ1-1. TRBV12-2 is a known pseudogene. The CDR3 has 16 amino acids. In DNA form, the CDR3 reads TGTGCAAGTCGCCAAGACGGGGAAGAGGTGAACACTGAAGCTTTCTTT. Its translation: CASRQDGEEVNTEAFF.

The V gene is TRBV27, the J gene TRBJ1-5; the match to TRBD1 covers 9 bases. Germline V gene lookup returns CDR1 MNHEY and CDR2 SMNVEV (reference sequence). The CDR3 covers 14 residues. V shed 4 bases and J 9 bases; nucleotides not matched to a gene: 7. DNA for the CDR3: TGTGCCAGCAGTTCCGAGACAGGGGGATGGCCCCAGCATTTT. Translation: CASSSETGGWPQHF.

The chain has TRBV20-1 and TRBJ1-5, with D hard to call. CDR3 length equals 14 residues. Germline-derived CDR1 and CDR2 are DFQATT and SNEGSKA (reference sequence). V dropped 3 bases and J dropped 0 bases, with 9 bases sitting between them. CDR3 in DNA: TGCAGTGCTAGTCACGGGAATAGCAATCAGCCCCAGCATTTT. It yields the protein CSASHGNSNQPQHF.

The chain couples TRBV12-3 or TRBV12-4 to TRBJ2-3; D remains ambiguous. V lost 6 bases, J lost 6 bases, and 10 bases lay in between. CDR3 length: 12 amino acids. The CDR3 nucleotides read TGTGCCAGCAGCCTCCTGCTGGATACGCAGTATTTT. It codes for CASSLLLDTQYF.

This clone has just a few counts. The rearrangement links TRBV7-9 to TRBJ1-6, with 9 bases identical to TRBD1. V lost 5 bases and J lost 7; bases outside the gene matches: 12. This CDR3 region has 17 residues. CDR1 SEHNR and CDR2 FQNEAQ come from the germline V gene (reference sequence). CDR3 in amino acids: CASSPGQGAIENSPLHF. For the CDR3, the DNA is TGTGCCAGCAGCCCGGGACAGGGAGCGATCGAAAATTCACCCCTCCACTTT. Combining the CDR3 with reference TRBV7-9 and TRBJ1-6 gives the whole variable domain DTGVSQNPRHKITKRGQNVTFRCDPISEHNRLYWYRQTLGQGPEFLTYFQNEAQLEKSRLLSDRFSAERPKGSFSTLEIQRTEQGDSAMYLCASSPGQGAIENSPLHFGNGTRLTVT.

J is TRBJ2-2 and V is TRBV11-3, with a weak D call TRBD1 (6 bases). Trimming shortened V by 3 bases and J by 0 bases, and 8 bases separated the two germline ends. The CDR3 sequence is 15 residues long. In germline, CDR1 is SGHNT, CDR2 YENEEA. CDR3 nucleotide sequence: TGTGCCAGCAGCTTGGGACAAGCGAACACCGGGGAGCTGTTTTTT. It translates to CASSLGQANTGELFF. The variable domain in full, completed from reference TRBV11-3 and TRBJ2-2, reads EAGVVQSPRYKIIEKKQPVAFWCNPISGHNTLYWYLQNLGQGPELLIRYENEEAVDDSQLPKDRFSAERLKGVDSTLKIQPAELGDSAVYLCASSLGQANTGELFFGEGSRLTVL.

CDR3 in amino acids: CASSDLLGSTEAFF. In nucleotides, the CDR3 is TGTGCCAGCAGTGATCTTTTGGGATCCACTGAAGCTTTCTTT. The chain recombines TRBV2 with TRBJ1-1; D gene ambiguous. This CDR3 region has 14 residues. CDR1 and CDR2 from the germline V gene are SNHLY and FYNNEI. V dropped 3 bases and J dropped 4 bases, with 12 bases sitting between them.

This chain connects TRBV10-1 to TRBJ1-4; the D is unclear. V was trimmed by 2 bases and J by 8 bases, leaving 12 bases between them. The germline V gene encodes CDR1 WNHNN and CDR2 SYGVQD (reference sequence). The CDR3 loop spans 14 amino acids. CDR3 sequence (DNA): TGCGCCAGCAGTGAGGACGTAGGGAGCGAAAAACTGTTTTTT. Encoded protein: CASSEDVGSEKLFF.

This clone was observed a few times. The chain has TRBV10-1 and TRBJ2-5; D possibly matches TRBD1 or TRBD2 (5 bases each). Looked up from germline, CDR1 is WNHNN and CDR2 is SYGVQD (reference sequence). There are 16 residues in the CDR3. V was cut by 2 bases and J by 4 bases, with 17 bases left in between. CDR3 DNA: TGCGCCAGCAGTGAGCACCAGGGAGTCGATCGAGAGACCCAGTACTTC. It specifies CASSEHQGVDRETQYF.

This clone was detected only a few times. The chain joins TRBV5-4 to TRBJ1-2; 7 nucleotides line up with TRBD1. CDR3 length: 14 residues. Per the germline V gene, CDR1 is SGHNT and CDR2 is YYREEE (reference sequence). The junction had 4 bases not matched to a gene; V was cut back by 5 bases and J by 0 bases. DNA of the CDR3: TGTGCCAGCAGTGGGACAGCAGCTAACTATGGCTACACCTTC. Translation gives CASSGTAANYGYTF.

Only one count was recorded for this clone. This chain connects TRBV19 to TRBJ2-5; either TRBD1 or TRBD2 may supply D (6 bases each). Trimming cost V 5 bases and J 5 bases, with 15 bases left between them. The CDR3 totals 14 residues. CDR1 is LNHDA and CDR2 is SQIVND in the germline V gene (reference sequence). CDR3: CASSLGGPGETQYF. The CDR3, as DNA: TGTGCCAGTAGTTTAGGGGGGCCCGGGGAGACCCAGTACTTC. The entire variable domain, with the rest obtained from reference TRBV19 and TRBJ2-5, is as follows: DGGITQSPKYLFRKEGQNVTLSCEQNLNHDAMYWYRQDPGQGLRLIYYSQIVNDFQKGDIAEGYSVSREKKESFPLTVTSAQKNPTAFYLCASSLGGPGETQYFGPGTRLLVL.

V and J are TRBV6-5 and TRBJ2-7, with 9 bases aligning to TRBD2. Germline V lookup: CDR1 MNHEY, CDR2 SVGAGI. The CDR3 is 15 amino acids. J gave up 4 bases and V 1 base, and 5 bases lay outside the gene matches. DNA of the CDR3: TGTGCCAGCAGTTACTTACCGGGACTAGCATACGAGCAGTACTTC. It yields the protein CASSYLPGLAYEQYF.

In nucleotides, the CDR3 is TGTGCCAGTAGTAAGGTCAGGGCTGGGTCGGGAGAGACCCAGTACTTC. It specifies CASSKVRAGSGETQYF. J is TRBJ2-5 and V is TRBV19; possibly TRBD1 for D (5 bases). Germline V lookup: CDR1 LNHDA, CDR2 SQIVND (reference sequence). The CDR3 loop spans 16 amino acids. Trimming pared 4 bases from V and 4 bases from J, leaving 19 bases between. The full variable domain, in which reference TRBV19 and TRBJ2-5 provide the parts outside the CDR3, is DGGITQSPKYLFRKEGQNVTLSCEQNLNHDAMYWYRQDPGQGLRLIYYSQIVNDFQKGDIAEGYSVSREKKESFPLTVTSAQKNPTAFYLCASSKVRAGSGETQYFGPGTRLLVL.

J is TRBJ1-3 and V is TRBV19; D is uncertain. The CDR3 is made up of 14 amino acids. The V and J ends lost 4 bases and 0 bases respectively, with 7 bases between them. Germline CDR1 LNHDA, CDR2 SQIVND (reference sequence). This CDR3 is CASSKGGSGNTIYF. CDR3 sequence (DNA): TGTGCCAGTAGTAAGGGTGGCTCTGGAAACACCATATATTTT.

This sequence joins TRBV5-4 and TRBJ1-2, with 10 bases matching TRBD1. The CDR3 covers 15 residues. V gave up 4 bases and J gave up 5 bases; unmatched junction bases: 8. Germline CDR1 SGHNT, CDR2 YYREEE (reference sequence). The CDR3 loop is CASSLQTGGGYGYTF. The CDR3 nucleotides read TGTGCCAGCAGCCTGCAGACAGGGGGCGGTTATGGCTACACCTTC.

In this sample, this clone turned up a few times. The V and J genes are TRBV18 and TRBJ1-2, with 9 bases aligning to TRBD1. Germline CDR1 KGHSH, CDR2 LQKENI. The length of the CDR3 is 15 residues. J was trimmed by 6 bases and V by 5 bases; bases with no gene match: 10. The DNA for the CDR3 is TGTGCCAGCTCAGACGCAACGGGACAGGGCCATGGCTACACCTTC. As protein: CASSDATGQGHGYTF.

The genes are TRBV5-4 and TRBJ1-2; tentative D call: TRBD1 (6 bases). The CDR3 spans 16 residues. Germline CDR1 is SGHNT and CDR2 is YYREEE (reference sequence). V gave up 0 bases and J gave up 4 bases, with 16 bases separating them. The CDR3 protein is CASSLGSGGQIYGYTF. DNA for the CDR3: TGTGCCAGCAGCTTGGGATCCGGGGGCCAAATCTATGGCTACACCTTC.

This chain connects TRBV7-8 to TRBJ2-2; maybe TRBD2 (5 bases). This CDR3 spans 13 amino acids. Trimming cost V 5 bases and J 7 bases, with 11 bases left between them. Germline assignment: CDR1 SGHVS and CDR2 FQNEAQ. CDR3 in amino acids: CASSKKLVGELFF. As DNA, the CDR3 is TGTGCCAGCAGCAAAAAACTAGTCGGGGAGCTGTTTTTT.

The chain uses TRBV9 and TRBJ2-1; 12 bases line up with TRBD1. The CDR3 is 18 residues long. Germline V gene sequence: CDR1 SGDLS, CDR2 YYNGEE. V was pared by 6 bases and J by 0 bases, with 10 bases of the junction left unmatched. CDR3: CASTGGTGGPSSYNEQFF. The CDR3 coding sequence is TGTGCCAGCACCGGTGGGACAGGGGGCCCTAGCTCCTACAATGAGCAGTTCTTC.